The rows below give T cell receptor beta chains drawn from one sample of a study of T cell responses to AZD1222 COVID-19 vaccine. Using immunoSEQ multiplex PCR, the repertoire was profiled, and TCRdb retains in-frame clones only, with some absent. The sample contains approximately 150,000 clones, under 95% of which appear only once. Sequencing used peripheral blood, obtained 28 days after the second AZD1222 dose. The source is an adult who received the AZD1222 COVID-19 vaccine. CDR3s include the opening cysteine and the closing phenylalanine or tryptophan. The D gene is left open where the match is weak. Clone size is given for some rows only: seen once, a few or many times, or a class if the clone is expanded.

-,TRBV5-4,-,17,TRBJ1-3,TGTGCCAGCAGCAGAAAACAGGACCTCGCTCTGGGAAACACCATATATTTT,CASSRKQDLALGNTIYF
TRBD1,TRBV3-1/TRBV3-2,-,15,TRBJ1-3,TGTGCCAGCAGCCGACGGACAGGGACTGGAAACACCATATATTTT,CASSRRTGTGNTIYF
-,TRBV5-1,-,17,TRBJ1-6,TGCGCCAGCAGCTTGGCCGGGGCAGGACAAGGGAATTCACCCCTCCACTTT,CASSLAGAGQGNSPLHF
-,TRBV7-9,-,14,TRBJ1-2,TGTGCCAGCAGCCCCGGAGGGGAGGGGTATGGCTACACCTTC,CASSPGGEGYGYTF
-,TRBV5-1,-,13,TRBJ1-2,TGCGCCAGCAGTTCGGACTCCGGGTATGGCTACACCTTC,CASSSDSGYGYTF
TRBD1,TRBV29-1,-,14,TRBJ1-1,TGCAGCGTTGAAGCCCCGACAGGGTACACTGAAGCTTTCTTT,CSVEAPTGYTEAFF
TRBD1,TRBV25-1,-,14,TRBJ1-1,TGTGCCAGCAGCTGGGACAGGGAGTACACTGAAGCTTTCTTT,CASSWDREYTEAFF
-,TRBV30,-,12,TRBJ1-1,TGTGCCTGGAGAGGTTGGAACACTGAAGCTTTCTTT,CAWRGWNTEAFF
-,TRBV19,-,15,TRBJ2-1,TGTGCCAGTAGTAGTATAGCAGGACCCAGGGATGAGCAGTTCTTC,CASSSIAGPRDEQFF
-,TRBV2,-,15,TRBJ1-5,TGTGCCAGCAGTGCCCGAGGGGTCGGTGGGGAGCCCCAGCATTTT,CASSARGVGGEPQHF
TRBD2,TRBV4-1,-,19,TRBJ2-5,TGCGCCAGCAGCCAAGCCCCGGGACTAGCGGCTTTGTACCAAGAGACCCAGTACTTC,CASSQAPGLAALYQETQYF
-,TRBV6-6,-,14,TRBJ1-1,TGTGCCAGCGTTGCCGGGGCAGGGTTCCCTGAAGCTTTCTTT,CASVAGAGFPEAFF
-,TRBV2,-,16,TRBJ2-7,TGTGCCAGCAGTGAACGTGGGCTAGCTAAGTCCTACGAGCAGTACTTC,CASSERGLAKSYEQYF
-,TRBV18,-,15,TRBJ1-3,TGTGCCAGCTCACCAACTACAGGCTCTGGAAACACCATATATTTT,CASSPTTGSGNTIYF
-,TRBV29-1,-,13,TRBJ2-1,TGCAGCGTTCGCTTCCAGCCCTACAATGAGCAGTTCTTC,CSVRFQPYNEQFF
TRBD1,TRBV7-8,-,14,TRBJ1-2,TGTGCCAGCAGCTTCGGCGGAACAGGGGAAGGCTACACCTTC,CASSFGGTGEGYTF
TRBD1,TRBV9,-,13,TRBJ1-2,TGTGCCAGCCAGGGACAGGGTAACTATGGCTACACCTTC,CASQGQGNYGYTF
-,TRBV4-1,-,16,TRBJ1-4,TGCGCCAGCAGCCTTCCTATAGGGGGGGGGTATGAAAAACTGTTTTTT,CASSLPIGGGYEKLFF
-,TRBV19,-,15,TRBJ2-3,TGTGCCACCCGCCCTAGGGGGGGGGCTGGAGATACGCAGTATTTT,CATRPRGGAGDTQYF
-,TRBV18,-,16,TRBJ1-2,TGTGCCAGCTCACCAGTGGGGCGCTTAGGGGCCTATGGCTACACCTTC,CASSPVGRLGAYGYTF
-,TRBV30,-,12,TRBJ1-2,TGTGCCGAGGGCGGGGGCAACTATGGCTACACCTTC,CAEGGGNYGYTF
-,TRBV18,-,15,TRBJ2-5,TGTGCCAGCTCACCACCTAGCAGGGCCCGGGAGACCCAGTACTTC,CASSPPSRARETQYF
TRBD1,TRBV4-2,-,15,TRBJ2-2,TGTGCCAGCAGCCAACCGGGACAGTACCCCGGGGAGCTGTTTTTT,CASSQPGQYPGELFF
TRBD1,TRBV7-6,few,19,TRBJ2-5,TGTGCCAGCAGCTTGAGGGGGTACACTGGACAGGGGGCAAGGGAGACCCAGTACTTC,CASSLRGYTGQGARETQYF
-,TRBV9,-,16,TRBJ1-3,TGTGCCAGCAGCGTAGAGCCGGTCACTTCTCCAAACACCATATATTTT,CASSVEPVTSPNTIYF
-,TRBV5-4,-,14,TRBJ2-1,TGTGCCAGCAGCCCGCACGGGGGTCTCGATGAGCAGTTCTTC,CASSPHGGLDEQFF
TRBD1,TRBV5-6,-,17,TRBJ1-5,TGTGCCAGCAGCTATGGACAGGGGCGGATTGGCAATCAGCCCCAGCATTTT,CASSYGQGRIGNQPQHF
TRBD2,TRBV7-9,-,17,TRBJ2-2,TGTGCCAGCAGCTACGCGGGACTAGCGGGCAACACCGGGGAGCTGTTTTTT,CASSYAGLAGNTGELFF
TRBD1,TRBV10-3,-,13,TRBJ1-2,TGTGCCATCAGTGTTACAGGGGAAGGTGGCTACACCTTC,CAISVTGEGGYTF
-,TRBV9,-,15,TRBJ1-3,TGTGCCAGCAGCCCGGACTCATCTCCTGGAAACACCATATATTTT,CASSPDSSPGNTIYF
-,TRBV12-3/TRBV12-4,-,13,TRBJ1-1,TGTGCCAGCAGTTTCAGCAGTCTATCTGAAGCTTTCTTT,CASSFSSLSEAFF
TRBD2,TRBV5-1,-,16,TRBJ2-1,TGCGCCAGCAGCTCGACAGAGACTAGCGGGAACGATGAGCAGTTCTTC,CASSSTETSGNDEQFF
TRBD1,TRBV28,once,14,TRBJ2-7,TGTGCCAGCAGTTTCACAGGGGGCAGGTACGAGCAGTACTTC,CASSFTGGRYEQYF
TRBD2,TRBV3-1/TRBV3-2,-,14,TRBJ2-1,TGTGCCAGCAGCCAAAGCGGGAGGTACAATGAGCAGTTCTTC,CASSQSGRYNEQFF
-,TRBV27,-,14,TRBJ2-3,TGTGCCAGCCAGGGACTTTGGCTCACAGATACGCAGTATTTT,CASQGLWLTDTQYF
-,TRBV28,-,15,TRBJ1-5,TGTGCCAGCACCCAAGGAGGAGGGGGTAATCAGCCCCAGCATTTT,CASTQGGGGNQPQHF
-,TRBV29-1,once,12,TRBJ2-3,TGCAGCGTTGTGGGGGGTAGCGATACGCAGTATTTT,CSVVGGSDTQYF
-,TRBV27,-,13,TRBJ2-3,TGTGCCAGCAGACTCCCTAGCACAGATACGCAGTATTTT,CASRLPSTDTQYF
TRBD1,TRBV5-4,-,16,TRBJ1-5,TGTGCCAGCAGCTTGACTACAGGGGCCTCCAATCAGCCCCAGCATTTT,CASSLTTGASNQPQHF
TRBD2,TRBV19,once,17,TRBJ2-1,TGTGCCAGTAGTATAGGTAGACTAGCGATCGTCTACAATGAGCAGTTCTTC,CASSIGRLAIVYNEQFF
-,TRBV3-1/TRBV3-2,-,15,TRBJ1-4,TGTGCCAGCAGCCGCGGGGGGCCACCTAATGAAAAACTGTTTTTT,CASSRGGPPNEKLFF
-,TRBV27,-,14,TRBJ1-6,TGTGCCAGCCGTACTGTAAACCAAGATTCACCCCTCCACTTT,CASRTVNQDSPLHF
-,TRBV5-6,-,17,TRBJ2-2,TGTGCCAGCAGCCCGCTGACTAGAGCGGAGTTCACCGGGGAGCTGTTTTTT,CASSPLTRAEFTGELFF
-,TRBV7-8,-,14,TRBJ1-2,TGTGCCAGCAGCTTAGCGCTCTTGGGCTATGGCTACACCTTC,CASSLALLGYGYTF
TRBD2,TRBV29-1,-,14,TRBJ2-7,TGCAGCGTTGAGGGCGGGAGAGACCCCTACGAGCAGTACTTC,CSVEGGRDPYEQYF
TRBD2,TRBV5-6,-,16,TRBJ2-7,TGTGCCAGCAGCTTGGGGACTAGCGGGAGTCATTACGAGCAGTACTTC,CASSLGTSGSHYEQYF
-,TRBV4-1,once,15,TRBJ1-4,TGCGCCAGCAGCCAAGAGCAAGGAGGAGGTGAAAAACTGTTTTTT,CASSQEQGGGEKLFF
-,TRBV24-1,-,14,TRBJ2-1,TGTGCCACCAGTGACAGGGACGCATACAATGAGCAGTTCTTC,CATSDRDAYNEQFF
-,TRBV28,-,15,TRBJ2-7,TGTGCCAGCAGTTTTTCCGGGAGCCCCATGTACGAGCAGTACTTC,CASSFSGSPMYEQYF
TRBD1,TRBV5-1,-,13,TRBJ2-1,TGCGCCACTTCCCGGGACAGGGGGGGCGAGCAGTTCTTC,CATSRDRGGEQFF
-,TRBV30,-,14,TRBJ2-6,TGTGCCGGAACAGGCAACTCTGGGGCCAACGTCCTGACTTTC,CAGTGNSGANVLTF
-,TRBV7-2,-,13,TRBJ1-1,TGTGCCAGCAGCTTAAGGCAGGAGGGGTTGGCTTTCTTT,CASSLRQEGLAFF
-,TRBV4-3,-,12,TRBJ2-1,TGCGCCAGCAGCCAGGACATGGGTGAGCAGTTCTTC,CASSQDMGEQFF
TRBD1,TRBV12-5,-,16,TRBJ1-5,TGTGCTAGTGGTCCTCCGGGACAGGGGACAAATCAGCCCCAGCATTTT,CASGPPGQGTNQPQHF